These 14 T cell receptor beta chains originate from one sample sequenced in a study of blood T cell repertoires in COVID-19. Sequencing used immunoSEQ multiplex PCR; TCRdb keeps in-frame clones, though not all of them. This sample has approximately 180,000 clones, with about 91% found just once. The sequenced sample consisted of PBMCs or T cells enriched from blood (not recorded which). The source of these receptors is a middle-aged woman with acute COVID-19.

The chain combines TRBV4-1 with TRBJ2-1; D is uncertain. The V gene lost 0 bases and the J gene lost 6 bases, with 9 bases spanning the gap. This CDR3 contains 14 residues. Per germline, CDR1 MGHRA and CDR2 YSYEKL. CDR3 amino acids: CASSQDLTINEQFF. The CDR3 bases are TGCGCCAGCAGCCAAGATCTAACCATCAATGAGCAGTTCTTC.

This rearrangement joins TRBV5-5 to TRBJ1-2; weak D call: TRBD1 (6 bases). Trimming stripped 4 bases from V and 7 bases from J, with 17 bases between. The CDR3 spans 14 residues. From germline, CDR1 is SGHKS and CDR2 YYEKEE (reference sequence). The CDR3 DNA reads TGTGCCAGCAGCCCCTGGACAGTCCTGGGTGGCTACACCTTC. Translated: CASSPWTVLGGYTF. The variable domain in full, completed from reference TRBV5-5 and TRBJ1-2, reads DAGVTQSPTHLIKTRGQQVTLRCSPISGHKSVSWYQQVLGQGPQFIFQYYEKEERGRGNFPDRFSARQFPNYSSELNVNALLLGDSALYLCASSPWTVLGGYTFGSGTRLTVV.

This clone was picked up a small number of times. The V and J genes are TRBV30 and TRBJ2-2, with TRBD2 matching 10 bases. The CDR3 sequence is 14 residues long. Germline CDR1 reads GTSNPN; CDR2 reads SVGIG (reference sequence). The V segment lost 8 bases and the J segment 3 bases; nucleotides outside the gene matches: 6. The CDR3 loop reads CAHRTSGYTGELFF. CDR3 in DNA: TGTGCCCATCGGACTAGCGGCTACACCGGGGAGCTGTTTTTT.

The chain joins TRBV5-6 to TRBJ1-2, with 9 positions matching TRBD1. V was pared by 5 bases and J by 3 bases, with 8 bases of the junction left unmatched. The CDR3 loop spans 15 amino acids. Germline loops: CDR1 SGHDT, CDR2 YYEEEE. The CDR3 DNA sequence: TGTGCCAGCAGTTCGACGGGACAGGGCTACTATGGCTACACCTTC. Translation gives CASSSTGQGYYGYTF.

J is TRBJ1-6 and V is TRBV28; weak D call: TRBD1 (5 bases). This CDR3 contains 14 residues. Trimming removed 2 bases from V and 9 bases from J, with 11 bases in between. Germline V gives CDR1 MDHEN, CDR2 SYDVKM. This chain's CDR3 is CASSLLQGSSPLHF. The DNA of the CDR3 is TGTGCCAGCAGTTTACTTCAGGGAAGTTCACCCCTCCACTTT.

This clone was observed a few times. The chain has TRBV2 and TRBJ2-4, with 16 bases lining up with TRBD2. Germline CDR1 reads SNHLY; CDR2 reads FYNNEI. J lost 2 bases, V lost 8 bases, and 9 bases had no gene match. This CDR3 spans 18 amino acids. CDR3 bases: TGTGCCAGCTCCGTCGGGACTAGCGGGGGGGCCCCCAAAAACATTCAGTACTTC. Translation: CASSVGTSGGAPKNIQYF.

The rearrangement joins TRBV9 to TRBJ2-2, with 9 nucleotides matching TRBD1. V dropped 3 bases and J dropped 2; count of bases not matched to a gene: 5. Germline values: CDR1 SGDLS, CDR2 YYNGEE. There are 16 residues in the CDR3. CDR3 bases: TGTGCCAGCAGCGCCCGCACAGGGGGCAACACCGGGGAGCTGTTTTTT. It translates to CASSARTGGNTGELFF.

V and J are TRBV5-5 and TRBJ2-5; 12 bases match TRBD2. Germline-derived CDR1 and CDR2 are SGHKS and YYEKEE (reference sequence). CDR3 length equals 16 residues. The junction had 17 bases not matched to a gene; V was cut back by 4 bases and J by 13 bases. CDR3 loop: CASSPRLAGASLGGYF. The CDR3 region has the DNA TGTGCCAGCAGCCCCCGACTAGCGGGGGCCTCACTTGGGGGGTACTTC.

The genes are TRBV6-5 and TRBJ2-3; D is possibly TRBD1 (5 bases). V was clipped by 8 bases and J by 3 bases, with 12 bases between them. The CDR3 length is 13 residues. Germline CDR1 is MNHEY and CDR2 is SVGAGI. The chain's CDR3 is CASSTKGTDTQYF. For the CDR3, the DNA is TGTGCCAGCTCGACGAAGGGGACAGATACGCAGTATTTT.

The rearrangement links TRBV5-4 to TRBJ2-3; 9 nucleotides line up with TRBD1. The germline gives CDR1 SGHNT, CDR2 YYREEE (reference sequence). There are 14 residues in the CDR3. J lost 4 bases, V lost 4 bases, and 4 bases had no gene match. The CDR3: CASSRTGEADTQYF. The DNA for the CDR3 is TGTGCCAGCAGCCGGACAGGGGAGGCAGATACGCAGTATTTT.

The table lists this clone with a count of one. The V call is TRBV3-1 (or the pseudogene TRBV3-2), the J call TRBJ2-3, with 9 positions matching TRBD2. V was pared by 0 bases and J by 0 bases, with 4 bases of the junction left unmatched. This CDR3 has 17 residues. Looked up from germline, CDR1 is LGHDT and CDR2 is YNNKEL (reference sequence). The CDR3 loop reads CASSQDGAGGSTDTQYF. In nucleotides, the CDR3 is TGTGCCAGCAGCCAAGACGGAGCGGGGGGTAGCACAGATACGCAGTATTTT.

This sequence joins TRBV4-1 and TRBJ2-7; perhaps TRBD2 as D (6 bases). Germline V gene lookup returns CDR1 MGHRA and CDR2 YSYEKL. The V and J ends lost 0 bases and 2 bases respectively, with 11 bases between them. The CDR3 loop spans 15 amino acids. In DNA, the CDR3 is TGCGCCAGCAGCCAAGATTCCGGAGGGACCTACGAGCAGTACTTC. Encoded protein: CASSQDSGGTYEQYF.

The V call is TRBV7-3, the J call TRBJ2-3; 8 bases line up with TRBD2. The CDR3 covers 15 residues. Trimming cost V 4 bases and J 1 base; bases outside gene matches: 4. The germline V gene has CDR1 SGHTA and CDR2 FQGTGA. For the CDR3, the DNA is TGTGCCAGCAGCTCGGGGGGGAGAGGCACAGATACGCAGTATTTT. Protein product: CASSSGGRGTDTQYF.

CDR3 residues: CASSPVGAEAFF. CDR3 nucleotides: TGTGCCAGCAGCCCCGTAGGGGCTGAAGCTTTCTTT. This chain links TRBV12-3 or TRBV12-4 with TRBJ1-1, with D possibly matching TRBD1 (5 bases). Trimming pared 6 bases from V and 6 bases from J, leaving 11 bases between. The CDR3 has 12 amino acids.